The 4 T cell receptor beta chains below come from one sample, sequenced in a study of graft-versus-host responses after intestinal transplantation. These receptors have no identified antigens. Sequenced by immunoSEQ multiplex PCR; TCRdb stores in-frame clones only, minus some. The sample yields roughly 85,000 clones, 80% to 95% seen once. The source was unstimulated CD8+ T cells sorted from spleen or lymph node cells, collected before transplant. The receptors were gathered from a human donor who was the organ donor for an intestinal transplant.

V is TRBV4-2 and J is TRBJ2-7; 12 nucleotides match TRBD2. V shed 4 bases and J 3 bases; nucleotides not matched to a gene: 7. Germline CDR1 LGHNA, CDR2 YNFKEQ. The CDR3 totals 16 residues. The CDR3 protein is CASSPTGLAGNYEQYF. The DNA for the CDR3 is TGTGCCAGCAGCCCGACCGGACTAGCGGGGAACTACGAGCAGTACTTC.

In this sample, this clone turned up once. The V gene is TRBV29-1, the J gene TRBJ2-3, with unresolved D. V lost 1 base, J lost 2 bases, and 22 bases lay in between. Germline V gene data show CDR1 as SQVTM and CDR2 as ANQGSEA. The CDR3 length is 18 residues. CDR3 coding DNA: TGCAGCGTTGAAGGAGGTAATTTCAGAAACTCAACCACAGATACGCAGTATTTT. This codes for CSVEGGNFRNSTTDTQYF.

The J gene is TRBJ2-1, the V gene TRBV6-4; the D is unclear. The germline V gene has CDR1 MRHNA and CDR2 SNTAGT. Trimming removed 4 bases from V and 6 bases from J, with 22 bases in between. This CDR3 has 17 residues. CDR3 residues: CASSGTLTLFSTNEQFF. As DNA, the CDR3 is TGTGCCAGCAGTGGTACCCTTACCCTTTTCTCTACCAATGAGCAGTTCTTC.

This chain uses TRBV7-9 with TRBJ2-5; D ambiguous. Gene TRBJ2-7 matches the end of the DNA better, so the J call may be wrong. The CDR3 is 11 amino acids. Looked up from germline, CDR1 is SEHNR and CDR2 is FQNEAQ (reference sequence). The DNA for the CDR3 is TGTGCCAGCAGCTTAAACTACGAGCAGTACTTC. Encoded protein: CASSLNYEQYF.